Listed here is a single T cell receptor beta chain. The antigen is not known. This CDR3 has 12 amino acids. Trimming took 6 bases from V and 4 from J, leaving 7 bases between them. Germline CDR1 LNHDA, CDR2 SQIVND (reference sequence). These data are taken from a study of shared clonotypes between healthy human individuals. Overall study context: Each donor's CD8 memory used one plate, CD8 naive two, each CD4 subset three.

Broader study findings: The generation probabilities recorded for non-shared clonotypes fell below those of clonotypes shared by all four donors. Sharing across four donors was highest in naive CD4 (roughly 5%) and lowest in memory CD8 (about 0.4%).

The assay ran at deep level. Here immunoSEQ multiplex PCR was the method, and the copy in TCRdb shows in-frame clones only, minus some. This sample carries roughly 2.5 million clones, around nine tenths of them seen once, and the ten largest clones take around 0.15%. The TCR was taken from a man aged 18 to 29 in good health. The V call is TRBV19, the J call TRBJ2-1; D not certain. The sequenced sample consisted of naive CD4+ T cells sorted from blood. Subset denoted: CD45RA+ positively selected. CDR3 DNA sequence: TGTGCCAGTAGCGGGCAGTACAATGAGCAGTTCTTC. This encodes CASSGQYNEQFF.